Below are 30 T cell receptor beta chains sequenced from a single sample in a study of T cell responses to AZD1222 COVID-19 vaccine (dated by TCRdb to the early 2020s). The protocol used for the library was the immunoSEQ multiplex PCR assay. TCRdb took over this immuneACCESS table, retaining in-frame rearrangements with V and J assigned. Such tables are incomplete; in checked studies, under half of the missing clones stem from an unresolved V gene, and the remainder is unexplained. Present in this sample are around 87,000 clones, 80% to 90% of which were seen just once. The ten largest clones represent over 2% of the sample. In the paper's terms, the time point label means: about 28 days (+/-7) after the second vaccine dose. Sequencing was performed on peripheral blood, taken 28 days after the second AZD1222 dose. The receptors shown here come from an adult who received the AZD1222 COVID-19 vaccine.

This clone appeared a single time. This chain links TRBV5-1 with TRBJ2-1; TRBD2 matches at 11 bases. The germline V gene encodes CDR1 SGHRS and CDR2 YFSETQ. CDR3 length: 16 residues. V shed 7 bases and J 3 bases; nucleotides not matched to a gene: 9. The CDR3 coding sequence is TGCGCCAGCTCGGGCCAGGGACTAGCGGACTACAATGAGCAGTTCTTC. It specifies CASSGQGLADYNEQFF.

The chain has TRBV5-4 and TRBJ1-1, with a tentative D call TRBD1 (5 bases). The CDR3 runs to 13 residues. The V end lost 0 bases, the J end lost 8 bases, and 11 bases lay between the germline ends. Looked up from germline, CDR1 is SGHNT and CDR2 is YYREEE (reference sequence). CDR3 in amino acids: CASSLGDRAEAFF. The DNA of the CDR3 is TGTGCCAGCAGCTTGGGGGACCGAGCCGAAGCTTTCTTT.

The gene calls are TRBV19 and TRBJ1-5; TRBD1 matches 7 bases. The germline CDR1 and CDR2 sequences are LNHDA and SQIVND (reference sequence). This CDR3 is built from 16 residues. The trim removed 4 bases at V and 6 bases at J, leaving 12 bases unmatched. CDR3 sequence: CASSKSWQGEGQPQHF. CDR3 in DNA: TGTGCCAGTAGTAAATCGTGGCAGGGGGAGGGTCAGCCCCAGCATTTT.

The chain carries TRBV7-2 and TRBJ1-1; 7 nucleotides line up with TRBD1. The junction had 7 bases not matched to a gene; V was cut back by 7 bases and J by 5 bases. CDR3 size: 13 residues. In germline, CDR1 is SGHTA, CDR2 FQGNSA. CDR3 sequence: CASTLRGRTEAFF. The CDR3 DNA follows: TGTGCCAGCACCCTTAGGGGGCGGACTGAAGCTTTCTTT.

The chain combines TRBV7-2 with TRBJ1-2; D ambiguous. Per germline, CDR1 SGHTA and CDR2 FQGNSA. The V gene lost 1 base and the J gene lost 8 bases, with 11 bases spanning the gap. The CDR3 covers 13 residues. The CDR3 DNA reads TGTGCCAGCAGCTTAGTTGGGTTTAGGGGCTACACCTTC. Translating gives CASSLVGFRGYTF.

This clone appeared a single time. The CDR3 is CASSIGRERNEQFF. In nucleotides, the CDR3 is TGTGCCAGTAGTATAGGACGGGAGAGGAATGAGCAGTTCTTC. The genes are TRBV19 and TRBJ2-1, with a tentative D call TRBD2 (6 bases). The CDR3 runs to 14 residues. CDR1 is LNHDA and CDR2 is SQIVND in the germline V gene (reference sequence). Trimming took 1 base from V and 7 from J, leaving 11 bases between them.

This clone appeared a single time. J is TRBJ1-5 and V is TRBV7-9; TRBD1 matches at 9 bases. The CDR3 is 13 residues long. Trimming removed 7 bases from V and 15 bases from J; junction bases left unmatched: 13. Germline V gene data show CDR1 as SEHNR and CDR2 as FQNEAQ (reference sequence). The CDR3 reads CASNGPGDRDWHF. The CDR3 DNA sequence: TGTGCCAGCAACGGACCGGGGGACAGGGACTGGCATTTT. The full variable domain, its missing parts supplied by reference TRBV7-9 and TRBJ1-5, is DTGVSQNPRHKITKRGQNVTFRCDPISEHNRLYWYRQTLGQGPEFLTYFQNEAQLEKSRLLSDRFSAERPKGSFSTLEIQRTEQGDSAMYLCASNGPGDRDWHFGDGTRLSIL.

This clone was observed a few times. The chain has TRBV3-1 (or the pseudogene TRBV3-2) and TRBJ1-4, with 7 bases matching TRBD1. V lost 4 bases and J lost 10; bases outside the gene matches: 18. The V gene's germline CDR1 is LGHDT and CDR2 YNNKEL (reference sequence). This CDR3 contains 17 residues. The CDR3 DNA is TGTGCCAGCAGCCCTTCTTACCCGGACAGGAATCGGGGAAAACTGTTTTTT. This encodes CASSPSYPDRNRGKLFF.

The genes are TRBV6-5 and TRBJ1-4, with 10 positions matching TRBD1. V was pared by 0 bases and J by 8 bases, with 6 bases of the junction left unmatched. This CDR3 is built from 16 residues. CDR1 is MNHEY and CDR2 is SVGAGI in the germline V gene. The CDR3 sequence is CASSYSVGQGPEKLFF. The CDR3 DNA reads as TGTGCCAGCAGTTACTCTGTGGGACAGGGGCCCGAAAAACTGTTTTTT.

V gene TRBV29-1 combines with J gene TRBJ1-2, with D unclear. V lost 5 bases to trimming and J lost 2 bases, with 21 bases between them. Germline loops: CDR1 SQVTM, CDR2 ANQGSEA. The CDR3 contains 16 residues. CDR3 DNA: TGCAGCGTTTTGTTGCCGCCAGCAAGTTTAAACTATGGCTACACCTTC. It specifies CSVLLPPASLNYGYTF.

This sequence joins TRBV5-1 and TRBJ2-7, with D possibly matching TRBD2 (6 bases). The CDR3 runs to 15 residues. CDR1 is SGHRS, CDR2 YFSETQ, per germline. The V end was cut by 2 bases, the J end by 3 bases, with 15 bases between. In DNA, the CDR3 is TGCGCCAGCAGCTTTGGCGCGGGGAGTTTCTACGAGCAGTACTTC. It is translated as CASSFGAGSFYEQYF.

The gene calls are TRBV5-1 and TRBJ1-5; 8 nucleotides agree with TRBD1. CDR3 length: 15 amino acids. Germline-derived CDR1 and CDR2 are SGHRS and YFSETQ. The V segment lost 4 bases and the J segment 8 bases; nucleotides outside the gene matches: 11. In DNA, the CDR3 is TGCGCCAGCAGCCTAGGACAGGGCCTTTGGGAGCCCCAGCATTTT. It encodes CASSLGQGLWEPQHF.

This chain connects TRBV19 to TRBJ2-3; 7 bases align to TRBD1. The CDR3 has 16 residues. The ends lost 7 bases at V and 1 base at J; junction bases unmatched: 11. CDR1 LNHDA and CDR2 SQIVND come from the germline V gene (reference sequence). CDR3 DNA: TGTGCCAGTATAGACAACAGGGGTTTAGGCACAGATACGCAGTATTTT. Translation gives CASIDNRGLGTDTQYF.

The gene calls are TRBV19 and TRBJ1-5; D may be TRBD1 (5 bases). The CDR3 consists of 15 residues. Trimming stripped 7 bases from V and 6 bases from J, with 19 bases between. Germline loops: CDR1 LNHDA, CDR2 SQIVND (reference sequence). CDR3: CASTIWGTGSQPQHF. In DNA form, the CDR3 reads TGTGCCAGTACCATATGGGGGACGGGGAGTCAGCCCCAGCATTTT.

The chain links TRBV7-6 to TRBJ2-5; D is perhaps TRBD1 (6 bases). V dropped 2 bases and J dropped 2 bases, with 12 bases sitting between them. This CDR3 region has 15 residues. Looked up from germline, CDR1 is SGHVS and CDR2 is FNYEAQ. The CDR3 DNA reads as TGTGCCAGCAGCTTACAGGGGAATTCACAAGAGACCCAGTACTTC. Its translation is CASSLQGNSQETQYF.

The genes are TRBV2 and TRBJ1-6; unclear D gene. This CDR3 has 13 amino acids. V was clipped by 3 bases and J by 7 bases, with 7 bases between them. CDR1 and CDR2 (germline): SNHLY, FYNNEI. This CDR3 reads CASSEAANSPLHF. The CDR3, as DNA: TGTGCCAGCAGTGAGGCCGCGAATTCACCCCTCCACTTT.

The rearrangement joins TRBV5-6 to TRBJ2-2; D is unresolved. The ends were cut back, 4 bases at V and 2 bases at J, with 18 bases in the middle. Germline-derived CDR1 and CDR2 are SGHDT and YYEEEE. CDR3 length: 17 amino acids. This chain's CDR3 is CASSPLVTGINTGELFF. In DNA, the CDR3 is TGTGCCAGCAGCCCCCTGGTGACCGGTATCAACACCGGGGAGCTGTTTTTT.

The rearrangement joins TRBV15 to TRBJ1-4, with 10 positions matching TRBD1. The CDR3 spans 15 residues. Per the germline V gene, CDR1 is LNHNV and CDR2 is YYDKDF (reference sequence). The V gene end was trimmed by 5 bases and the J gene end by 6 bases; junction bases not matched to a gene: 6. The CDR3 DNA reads TGTGCCACCAGCCGGGACAGGGGTTGGGATGAAAAACTGTTTTTT. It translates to CATSRDRGWDEKLFF.

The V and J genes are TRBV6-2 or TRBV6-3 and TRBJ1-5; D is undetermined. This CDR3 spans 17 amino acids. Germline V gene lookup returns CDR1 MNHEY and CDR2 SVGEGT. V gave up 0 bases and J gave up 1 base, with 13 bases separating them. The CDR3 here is CASSYSFEQESNQPQHF. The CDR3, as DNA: TGTGCCAGCAGTTACTCCTTCGAGCAGGAGAGCAATCAGCCCCAGCATTTT.

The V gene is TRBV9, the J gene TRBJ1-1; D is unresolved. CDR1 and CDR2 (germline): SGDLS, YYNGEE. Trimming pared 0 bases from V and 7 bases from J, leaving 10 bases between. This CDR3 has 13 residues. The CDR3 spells CASSVGGNFEAFF. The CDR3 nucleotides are TGTGCCAGCAGCGTAGGGGGTAACTTTGAAGCTTTCTTT.

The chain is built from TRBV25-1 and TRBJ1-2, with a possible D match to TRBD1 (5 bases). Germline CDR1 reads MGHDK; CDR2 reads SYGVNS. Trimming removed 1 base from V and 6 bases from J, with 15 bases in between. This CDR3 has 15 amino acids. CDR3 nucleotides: TGTGCCAGCAGTGAATTCGACCGGGACGGCCATGGCTACACCTTC. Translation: CASSEFDRDGHGYTF.

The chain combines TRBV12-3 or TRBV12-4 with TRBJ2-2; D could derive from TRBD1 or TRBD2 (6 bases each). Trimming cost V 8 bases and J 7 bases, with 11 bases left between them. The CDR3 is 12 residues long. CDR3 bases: TGTGCCAGCCTACAGGGAGGCGGGGAGCTGTTTTTT. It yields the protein CASLQGGGELFF.

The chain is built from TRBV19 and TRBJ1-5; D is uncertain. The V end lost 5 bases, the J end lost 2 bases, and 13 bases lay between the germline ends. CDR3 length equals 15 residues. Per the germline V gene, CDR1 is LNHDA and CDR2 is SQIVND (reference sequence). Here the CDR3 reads CASSVEAVGNQPQHF. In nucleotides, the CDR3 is TGTGCCAGTAGTGTGGAGGCCGTGGGCAATCAGCCCCAGCATTTT.

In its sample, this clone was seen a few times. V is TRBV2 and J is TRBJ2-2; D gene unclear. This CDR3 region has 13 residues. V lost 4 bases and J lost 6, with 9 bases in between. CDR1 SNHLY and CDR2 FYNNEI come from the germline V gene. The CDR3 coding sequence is TGTGCCAGCAGTGGCCGGACGGCCGGGGAGCTGTTTTTT. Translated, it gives CASSGRTAGELFF.

The chain's CDR3 is CASSLAGGHIDGELFF. CDR3 DNA sequence: TGCGCCAGCAGTTTAGCGGGGGGGCATATCGACGGGGAGCTGTTTTTT. The V call is TRBV10-2, the J call TRBJ2-2; TRBD2 aligns across 11 bases. The V segment lost 5 bases and the J segment 7 bases; nucleotides outside the gene matches: 9. Germline-derived CDR1 and CDR2 are WSHSY and SAAADI. This CDR3 is built from 16 residues.

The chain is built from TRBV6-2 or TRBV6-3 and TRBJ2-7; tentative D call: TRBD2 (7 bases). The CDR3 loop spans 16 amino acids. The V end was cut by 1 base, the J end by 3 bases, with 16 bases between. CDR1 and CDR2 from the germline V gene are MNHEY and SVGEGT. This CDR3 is CASSYFRSGGRYEQYF. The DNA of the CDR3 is TGTGCCAGCAGTTACTTCCGGTCGGGGGGCCGCTACGAGCAGTACTTC.

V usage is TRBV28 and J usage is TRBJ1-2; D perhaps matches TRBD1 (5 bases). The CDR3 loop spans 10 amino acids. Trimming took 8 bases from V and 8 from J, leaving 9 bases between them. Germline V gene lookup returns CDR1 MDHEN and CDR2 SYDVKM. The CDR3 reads CASPPGGYTF. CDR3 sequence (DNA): TGTGCCAGCCCTCCAGGGGGCTACACCTTC.

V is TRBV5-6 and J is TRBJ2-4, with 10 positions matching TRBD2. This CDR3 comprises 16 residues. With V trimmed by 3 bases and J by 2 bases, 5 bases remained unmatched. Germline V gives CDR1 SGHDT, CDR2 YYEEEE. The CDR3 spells CASSSPGLATKNIQYF. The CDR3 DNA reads TGTGCCAGCAGCTCTCCGGGACTAGCGACCAAAAACATTCAGTACTTC.

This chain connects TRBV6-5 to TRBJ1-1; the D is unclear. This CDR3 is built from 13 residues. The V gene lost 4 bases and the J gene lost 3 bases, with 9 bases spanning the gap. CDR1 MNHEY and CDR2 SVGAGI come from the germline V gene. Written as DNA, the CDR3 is TGTGCCAGCAGTTCCCGATTACACACTGAAGCTTTCTTT. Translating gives CASSSRLHTEAFF.

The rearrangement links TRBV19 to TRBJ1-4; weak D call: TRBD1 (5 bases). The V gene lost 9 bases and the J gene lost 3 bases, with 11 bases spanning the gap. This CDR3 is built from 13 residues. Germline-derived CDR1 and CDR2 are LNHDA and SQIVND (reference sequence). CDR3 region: CASRDLSNEKLFF. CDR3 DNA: TGTGCCAGCAGGGACCTATCTAATGAAAAACTGTTTTTT.